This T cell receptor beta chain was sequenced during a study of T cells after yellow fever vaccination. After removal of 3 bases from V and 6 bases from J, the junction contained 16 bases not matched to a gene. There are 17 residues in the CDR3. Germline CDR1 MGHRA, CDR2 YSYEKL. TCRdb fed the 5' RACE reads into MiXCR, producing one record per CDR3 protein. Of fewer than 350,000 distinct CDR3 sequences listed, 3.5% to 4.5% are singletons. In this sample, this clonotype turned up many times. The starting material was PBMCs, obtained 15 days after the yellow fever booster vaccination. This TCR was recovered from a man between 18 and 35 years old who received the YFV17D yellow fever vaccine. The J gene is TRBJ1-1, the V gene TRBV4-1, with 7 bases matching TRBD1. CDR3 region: CASSQTGLGDRSAEAFF. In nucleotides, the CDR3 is TGCGCCAGCAGCCAGACAGGGTTGGGGGATAGGAGCGCTGAAGCTTTCTTT.